The 25 T cell receptor beta chains in this list originate from one sample, sequenced in a study of blood T cell repertoires in COVID-19. Measured with immunoSEQ multiplex PCR; TCRdb has only the in-frame clones, and not every one. Found here are some 200,000 clones, about 79% of them singletons; the top ten hold approximately 1.3%. Sequencing used PBMCs or T cells enriched from blood (not recorded which). The receptor set was obtained from a woman in her thirties or forties with acute COVID-19.

The J gene is TRBJ1-1, the V gene TRBV28; 8 bases are a match to TRBD1. Trimming took 7 bases from V and 11 from J; bases not matched to a gene: 9. CDR1 is MDHEN and CDR2 is SYDVKM in the germline V gene. CDR3 length: 12 residues. CDR3 residues: CASMSRDRRAFF. CDR3 in DNA: TGTGCCAGCATGAGCCGGGACAGGAGGGCTTTCTTT.

With respect to this clone: A read error may account for a junction end that differs from germline. J is TRBJ1-2 and V is TRBV18, with TRBD1 matching over 8 bases. Per germline, CDR1 KGHSH and CDR2 LQKENI. The CDR3 contains 16 residues. CDR3 region: CASSLPGTGLGYGYTF. The CDR3 bases are TGTGCTAGCTCACTACCCGGGACAGGCTTAGGGTATGGCTACACCTTC.

The genes are TRBV2 and TRBJ2-2, with D maybe TRBD2 (6 bases). The CDR3 is 11 residues long. V gave up 11 bases and J gave up 6 bases, with 10 bases separating them. The germline CDR1 and CDR2 sequences are SNHLY and FYNNEI. The CDR3 sequence: CASGVSGELFF. The DNA for the CDR3 is TGTGCCTCGGGAGTATCCGGGGAGCTGTTTTTT.

The chain combines TRBV29-1 with TRBJ1-3, with 10 nucleotides matching TRBD1. The germline V gene encodes CDR1 SQVTM and CDR2 ANQGSEA. V gave up 5 bases and J gave up 3 bases; unmatched junction bases: 10. The CDR3 runs 16 residues. The CDR3 here is CSVRIMTGGVGNTIYF. The CDR3 nucleotides are TGCAGCGTTCGAATAATGACAGGGGGCGTTGGAAACACCATATATTTT.

This clone occurred once. The rearrangement links TRBV30 to TRBJ1-5, with TRBD1 as a possible D gene (6 bases). Germline V CDR1 and CDR2: GTSNPN, SVGIG (reference sequence). This CDR3 has 15 amino acids. V lost 0 bases to trimming and J lost 6 bases, with 15 bases between them. The CDR3 region is CAWSVEALGAQPQHF. In DNA, the CDR3 is TGTGCCTGGAGTGTAGAGGCGTTGGGGGCTCAGCCCCAGCATTTT.

V and J are TRBV3-1 (or the pseudogene TRBV3-2) and TRBJ2-7; weak D call: TRBD1 (6 bases). Trimming shortened V by 4 bases and J by 0 bases, and 19 bases separated the two germline ends. The CDR3 covers 17 residues. In germline, CDR1 is LGHDT, CDR2 YNNKEL (reference sequence). The CDR3 region has the DNA TGTGCCAGCAGCCCGACCGGGACAACTAGGAGCTCCTACGAGCAGTACTTC. This encodes CASSPTGTTRSSYEQYF.

With regard to this clone: The same CDR3 arises from other DNA sequences in this sample as well. V is TRBV27 and J is TRBJ2-7, with 7 bases aligning to TRBD1. CDR3 length: 14 residues. V was clipped by 6 bases and J by 0 bases; unmatched bases: 5. CDR1 MNHEY and CDR2 SMNVEV come from the germline V gene (reference sequence). CDR3: CASSLQGPSYEQYF. The CDR3 DNA follows: TGTGCCAGCAGCCTACAGGGGCCCTCCTACGAGCAGTACTTC.

The chain uses TRBV28 and TRBJ1-4, with a weak D call TRBD1 (5 bases). Germline values: CDR1 MDHEN, CDR2 SYDVKM. The CDR3 totals 15 residues. Trimming removed 4 bases from V and 0 bases from J, with 9 bases in between. The CDR3 region is CASSSSGTTNEKLFF. CDR3 DNA: TGTGCCAGCAGTTCCTCAGGGACAACTAATGAAAAACTGTTTTTT.

The genes are TRBV25-1 and TRBJ1-2, with D possibly matching TRBD1 (6 bases). This CDR3 comprises 14 residues. The germline gives CDR1 MGHDK, CDR2 SYGVNS. The V end lost 3 bases, the J end lost 8 bases, and 16 bases lay between the germline ends. CDR3 DNA sequence: TGTGCCAGCAGTGATACAGGGTATCCGGACGGCTACACCTTC. It yields the protein CASSDTGYPDGYTF.

This clone was observed once. The genes are TRBV4-2 and TRBJ2-1; 12 nucleotides line up with TRBD2. After removal of 4 bases from V and 4 bases from J, the junction contained 5 bases not matched to a gene. Germline V gene sequence: CDR1 LGHNA, CDR2 YNFKEQ. This CDR3 region has 16 residues. Here the CDR3 reads CASSRPTSGSYNEQFF. The DNA of the CDR3 is TGTGCCAGCAGCCGGCCGACTAGCGGGAGTTACAATGAGCAGTTCTTC.

The chain recombines TRBV3-1 (or the pseudogene TRBV3-2) with TRBJ2-3; 7 positions match TRBD2. Losses at the gene ends were 4 bases for V and 0 bases for J; bases not matched to a gene: 1. Germline assignment: CDR1 LGHDT and CDR2 YNNKEL (reference sequence). The CDR3 runs to 14 residues. The CDR3 DNA reads TGTGCCAGCAGCCTGACTAGCAGCACAGATACGCAGTATTTT. As protein: CASSLTSSTDTQYF.

The chain uses TRBV27 and TRBJ1-4; TRBD1 matches at 10 bases. J was trimmed by 3 bases and V by 5 bases; bases with no gene match: 6. The CDR3 extends over 16 amino acids. CDR1 is MNHEY, CDR2 SMNVEV, per germline (reference sequence). CDR3 region: CASSLGDRGPNEKLFF. DNA of the CDR3: TGTGCCAGCAGTCTCGGGGACAGGGGCCCTAATGAAAAACTGTTTTTT. Filled out from reference TRBV27 and TRBJ1-4, the complete variable domain reads EAQVTQNPRYLITVTGKKLTVTCSQNMNHEYMSWYRQDPGLGLRQIYYSMNVEVTDKGDVPEGYKVSRKEKRNFPLILESPSPNQTSLYFCASSLGDRGPNEKLFFGSGTQLSVL.

In DNA, the CDR3 is TGCGCCAGCCGGGAGCAGAACTATGGCTACACCTTC. Protein product: CASREQNYGYTF. The chain employs TRBV5-1 and TRBJ1-2; unclear D gene. Germline lookup yields CDR1 SGHRS and CDR2 YFSETQ. The CDR3 runs to 12 residues. V was cut by 7 bases and J by 2 bases, with 9 bases left in between.

J is TRBJ2-1 and V is TRBV9, with a weak D call TRBD2 (5 bases). V was pared by 3 bases and J by 4 bases, with 14 bases between. Germline V gene lookup returns CDR1 SGDLS and CDR2 YYNGEE. CDR3 size: 15 residues. Here the CDR3 reads CASSESGTNYNEQFF. Written as DNA, the CDR3 is TGTGCCAGCAGCGAGAGCGGAACGAATTACAATGAGCAGTTCTTC.

The chain is built from TRBV7-6 and TRBJ1-2; 7 bases line up with TRBD1. V dropped 1 base and J dropped 6; count of bases not matched to a gene: 5. From germline, CDR1 is SGHVS and CDR2 FNYEAQ. CDR3 size: 14 residues. The CDR3 loop reads CASSLGQGVDGYTF. DNA for the CDR3: TGTGCCAGCAGCTTAGGACAGGGAGTCGATGGCTACACCTTC.

This chain connects TRBV23-1 to TRBJ2-2, with D uncertain. TRBV23-1 is annotated as an ORF whose role is uncertain. V was shortened by 5 bases and J by 7 bases, with 14 bases between the two germline ends. The CDR3 length is 14 residues. The CDR3 coding sequence is TGCGCCAGCAGTAAAGATCCACCGAGCGGGGAGCTGTTTTTT. The encoded protein is CASSKDPPSGELFF.

This sequence joins TRBV5-1 and TRBJ2-1; 8 positions match TRBD2. The CDR3 totals 15 residues. Trimming at V came to 2 bases and at J to 7 bases, leaving 8 bases not matched to a gene. Germline CDR1 reads SGHRS; CDR2 reads YFSETQ. CDR3 amino acids: CASSLSAGGDNEQFF. The CDR3 nucleotides read TGCGCCAGCAGCTTAAGCGCGGGAGGAGATAATGAGCAGTTCTTC.

The CDR3 sequence: CATSDSRTGYSNQPQHF. The CDR3 region has the DNA TGTGCCACCAGTGATTCCAGGACAGGCTATAGCAATCAGCCCCAGCATTTT. This chain uses TRBV24-1 with TRBJ1-5; 7 bases are a match to TRBD1. There are 17 residues in the CDR3. From germline, CDR1 is KGHDR and CDR2 SFDVKD. Trimming took 2 bases from V and 0 from J; bases not matched to a gene: 6.

The chain recombines TRBV2 with TRBJ1-5, with TRBD1 as a possible D gene (5 bases). The CDR3 contains 12 residues. Trimming removed 6 bases at V and 6 bases at J, with 9 bases between. Germline V gene lookup returns CDR1 SNHLY and CDR2 FYNNEI. The CDR3 bases are TGTGCCAGCAGCCAGGGCGGTCAGCCCCAGCATTTT. It specifies CASSQGGQPQHF.

The rearrangement links TRBV19 to TRBJ2-5, with TRBD1 identical over 7 bases. The J segment lost 5 bases and the V segment lost 6 bases, leaving 9 bases of the junction unmatched. The CDR3 length is 14 residues. Per germline, CDR1 LNHDA and CDR2 SQIVND (reference sequence). The CDR3 bases are TGTGCCAGTAGCCCACAGGGGTTACTCGAGACCCAGTACTTC. This codes for CASSPQGLLETQYF.

The CDR3, as DNA: TGTGCCAGCAGCTTGGAGAGGGGGCGCGGCGGCTACACCTTC. Translated: CASSLERGRGGYTF. The V call is TRBV5-8, the J call TRBJ1-2, with 7 bases identical to TRBD1. Germline V gene lookup returns CDR1 SGHTS and CDR2 YDEGEE. V gave up 0 bases and J gave up 8 bases; unmatched junction bases: 7. There are 14 residues in the CDR3.

The chain is built from TRBV5-1 and TRBJ1-1; the match to TRBD1 covers 12 bases. Trimming took 2 bases from V and 3 from J; bases not matched to a gene: 8. This CDR3 spans 17 amino acids. Per germline, CDR1 SGHRS and CDR2 YFSETQ. CDR3 nucleotide sequence: TGCGCCAGCAGCTTCCGGGACAGGGGGCGCAGGGACACTGAAGCTTTCTTT. It specifies CASSFRDRGRRDTEAFF.

This chain links TRBV25-1 with TRBJ1-2; no firm D call. The CDR3 totals 13 residues. CDR1 and CDR2 from the germline V gene are MGHDK and SYGVNS. The germline V and J ends were trimmed by 11 bases and 3 bases, with 16 bases remaining between them. The CDR3 DNA follows: TGTGCCTGTGGCCGCTCCGGGGACTATGGCTACACCTTC. It codes for CACGRSGDYGYTF.

This clone was seen a few times. V gene TRBV28 combines with J gene TRBJ1-2; D not resolved. This CDR3 spans 12 amino acids. Trimming took 2 bases from V and 4 from J, leaving 5 bases between them. The germline V gene has CDR1 MDHEN and CDR2 SYDVKM. DNA for the CDR3: TGTGCCAGCAGTTTAGACTTCTATGGCTACACCTTC. The encoded protein is CASSLDFYGYTF.

This sequence joins TRBV27 and TRBJ2-1, with TRBD2 matching over 11 bases. The CDR3 contains 19 residues. Germline CDR1 MNHEY, CDR2 SMNVEV (reference sequence). V shed 4 bases and J 2 bases; nucleotides not matched to a gene: 13. Written as DNA, the CDR3 is TGTGCCAGCAGTTCACAACAAGACCTAGCGGGAGGACCCTACAATGAGCAGTTCTTC. Its protein is CASSSQQDLAGGPYNEQFF.